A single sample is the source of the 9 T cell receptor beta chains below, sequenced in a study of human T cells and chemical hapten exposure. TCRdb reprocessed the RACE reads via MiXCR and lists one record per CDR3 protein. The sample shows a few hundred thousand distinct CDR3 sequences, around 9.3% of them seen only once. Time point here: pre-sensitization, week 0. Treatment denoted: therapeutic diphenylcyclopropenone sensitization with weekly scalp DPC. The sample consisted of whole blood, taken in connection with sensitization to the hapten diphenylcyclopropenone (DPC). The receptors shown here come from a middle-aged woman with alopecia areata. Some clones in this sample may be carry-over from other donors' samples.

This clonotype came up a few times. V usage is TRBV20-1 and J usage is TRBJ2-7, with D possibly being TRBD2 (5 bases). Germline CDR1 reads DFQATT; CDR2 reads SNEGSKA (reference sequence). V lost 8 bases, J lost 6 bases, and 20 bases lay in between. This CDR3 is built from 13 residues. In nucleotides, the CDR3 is TGCAGTAGCCCAAGCGGCTTTGGTGTCGAGCAGTACTTC. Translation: CSSPSGFGVEQYF.

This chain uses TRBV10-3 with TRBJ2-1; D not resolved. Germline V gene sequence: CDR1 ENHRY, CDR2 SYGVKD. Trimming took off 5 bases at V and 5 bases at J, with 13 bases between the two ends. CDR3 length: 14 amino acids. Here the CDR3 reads CAISSQERNNEQFF. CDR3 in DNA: TGTGCCATCAGTTCCCAAGAACGTAACAATGAGCAGTTCTTC.

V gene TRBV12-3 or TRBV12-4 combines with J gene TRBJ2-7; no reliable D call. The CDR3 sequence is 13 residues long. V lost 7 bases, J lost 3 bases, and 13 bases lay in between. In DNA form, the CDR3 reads TGTGCCAGCACTCCGCCCATGGGCTACGAGCAGTACTTC. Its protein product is CASTPPMGYEQYF.

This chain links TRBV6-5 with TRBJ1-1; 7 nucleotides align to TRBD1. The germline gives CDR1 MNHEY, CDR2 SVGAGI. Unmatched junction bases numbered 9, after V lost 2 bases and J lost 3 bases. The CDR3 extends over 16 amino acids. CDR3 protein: CASSYGTRQGDTEAFF. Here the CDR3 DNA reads TGTGCCAGCAGTTACGGAACCCGACAGGGAGACACTGAAGCTTTCTTT.

CDR3 region: CASSWDSYSNTEAFF. The CDR3 coding sequence is TGCGCCAGCAGCTGGGACAGCTATTCGAACACTGAAGCTTTCTTT. V gene TRBV5-1 combines with J gene TRBJ1-1, with TRBD1 matching 7 bases. The CDR3 has 15 amino acids. Germline CDR1 is SGHRS and CDR2 is YFSETQ. V was clipped by 3 bases and J by 1 base; unmatched bases: 6.

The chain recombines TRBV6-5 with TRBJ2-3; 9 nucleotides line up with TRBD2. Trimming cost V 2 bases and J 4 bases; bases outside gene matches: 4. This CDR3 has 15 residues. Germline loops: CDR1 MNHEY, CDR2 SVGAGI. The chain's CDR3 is CASSYAGGPSDTQYF. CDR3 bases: TGTGCCAGCAGTTACGCGGGAGGGCCATCAGATACGCAGTATTTT.

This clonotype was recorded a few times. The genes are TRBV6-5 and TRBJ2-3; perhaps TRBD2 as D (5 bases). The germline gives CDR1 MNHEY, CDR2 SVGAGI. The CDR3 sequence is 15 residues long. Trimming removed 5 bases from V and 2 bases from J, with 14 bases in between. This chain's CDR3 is CASSGGPTITDTQYF. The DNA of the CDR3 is TGTGCCAGCAGTGGAGGACCGACCATCACAGATACGCAGTATTTT.

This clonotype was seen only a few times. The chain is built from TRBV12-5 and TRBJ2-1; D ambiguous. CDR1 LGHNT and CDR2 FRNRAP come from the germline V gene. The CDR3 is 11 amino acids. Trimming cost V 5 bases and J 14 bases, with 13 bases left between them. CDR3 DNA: TGTGCTAGTGGTCCCAGCTCCCCGGAGTTCTTC. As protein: CASGPSSPEFF.

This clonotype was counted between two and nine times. CDR3 sequence reads: CASSLAGRLNTEAFF. The CDR3 bases are TGCGCCAGCAGCTTGGCCGGACGCTTGAACACTGAAGCTTTCTTT. The chain is built from TRBV5-1 and TRBJ1-1; D unresolved. CDR3 length equals 15 residues. CDR1 is SGHRS, CDR2 YFSETQ, per germline. V lost 0 bases and J lost 0, with 9 bases in between.